These 11 T cell receptor beta chains were sequenced from one sample in a study of post-analysis software for immune sequencing data (dated by TCRdb to between 2015 and 2017). To prepare the library, PCR was applied. TCRdb names Illumina HiSeq 2500 as the instrument used. To reduce PCR and sequencing biases, unique molecular identifiers were incorporated into the TCR beta cDNA libraries. TCRdb took the public reads, trimmed them with fastp at Q25, ran MiXCR for clone calling and kept in-frame beta chains. Identical CDR3 protein sequences are pooled into one entry, listed with their most common genes and DNA. The sample records under 900,000 distinct CDR3 sequences, approximately 53% of which are singletons. Around 4.5% of the sample is taken by the ten largest. Here is what the overall study found, with its caveats: Significantly higher frequencies in patients than in controls were found for several TRBV segments, including TRBV5-6, TRBV5-1 and TRBV20-1.

For these receptors, no antigen is known. Sequencing input: blood. The receptors were sampled from a girl aged 10-17 years with multiple sclerosis.

Details on this clonotype: One end of the junction varies from germline; a read error may be responsible. The chain uses TRBV28 and TRBJ1-1, with D uncertain. The germline gives CDR1 MDHEN, CDR2 SYDVKM. CDR3 length equals 15 residues. CDR3 bases: TGTGCCAGCAGTTTCGTTCCCGTTATGAACACTGAGGCTTTCTTT. This encodes CASSFVPVMNTEAFF.

The chain combines TRBV2 with TRBJ2-7; no definite D call. Trimming cost V 6 bases and J 3 bases, with 12 bases left between them. The CDR3 sequence is 13 residues long. Germline values: CDR1 SNHLY, CDR2 FYNNEI. The CDR3 reads CASRYDGNYEQYF. In nucleotides, the CDR3 is TGTGCCAGCAGGTACGACGGTAACTACGAGCAGTACTTC.

This clonotype has a handful of counts. This rearrangement joins TRBV6-2 or TRBV6-3 to TRBJ2-5; possible D gene TRBD1, 6 bases. The CDR3 runs 14 residues. V was cut by 8 bases and J by 1 base, with 14 bases left in between. Germline CDR1 is MNHEY and CDR2 is SVGEGT. CDR3 in amino acids: CASRYRVRQETQYF. The DNA of the CDR3 is TGTGCCAGCCGATACAGGGTCCGCCAAGAGACCCAGTACTTC.

This rearrangement joins TRBV7-3 to TRBJ1-5; no reliable D call. V gave up 3 bases and J gave up 4 bases, with 7 bases separating them. CDR1 and CDR2 from the germline V gene are SGHTA and FQGTGA. The CDR3 covers 13 residues. The CDR3 protein is CASSFSPNQPQHF. DNA of the CDR3: TGTGCCAGCAGCTTCAGTCCAAATCAGCCCCAGCATTTT.

The J gene is TRBJ2-1, the V gene TRBV20-1; 7 bases agree with TRBD1. CDR3 size: 13 residues. The V segment lost 6 bases and the J segment 2 bases; nucleotides outside the gene matches: 4. Germline-derived CDR1 and CDR2 are DFQATT and SNEGSKA (reference sequence). The CDR3 bases are TGCAGTGCCGACAGGGCCCCCTACAATGAGCAGTTCTTC. Protein: CSADRAPYNEQFF.

CDR3 nucleotides: TGTGCCAGCAGCCCTCGAAGGGGACAGAACACCGGGGAGCTGTTTTTT. Translating gives CASSPRRGQNTGELFF. The rearrangement joins TRBV6-1 to TRBJ2-2, with D perhaps TRBD1 (6 bases). This CDR3 contains 16 residues. Germline V gene data show CDR1 as MNHNS and CDR2 as SASEGT. The germline V and J ends were trimmed by 6 bases and 1 base, with 15 bases remaining between them.

This clonotype was counted between two and nine times. The rearrangement uses TRBV4-2 and TRBJ2-4; the D is unclear. V was pared by 1 base and J by 6 bases, with 10 bases between. Per the germline V gene, CDR1 is LGHNA and CDR2 is YNFKEQ. This CDR3 is 14 amino acids long. CDR3 amino acids: CASSQVGLRNIQYF. The CDR3 DNA sequence: TGTGCCAGCAGCCAAGTAGGGCTAAGAAACATTCAGTACTTC.

This clonotype was counted only a few times. V and J are TRBV7-6 and TRBJ2-1, with D uncertain. Germline V gene data show CDR1 as SGHVS and CDR2 as FNYEAQ. This CDR3 is built from 13 residues. V was trimmed by 2 bases and J by 2 bases, leaving 4 bases between them. In DNA, the CDR3 is TGTGCCAGCAGCTTACTAGCCTACAATGAGCAGTTCTTC. Translating it yields CASSLLAYNEQFF.

The chain is built from TRBV5-1 and TRBJ2-7; the D gene could be TRBD1 or TRBD2 (6 bases each). Trimming left V 6 bases short and J 1 base short, with 17 bases between. The CDR3 runs 15 residues. CDR1 and CDR2 from the germline V gene are SGHRS and YFSETQ. The CDR3 DNA is TGCGCCAGCAACCTTGGAGGGACACGGTCCTACGAGCAGTACTTC. Protein product: CASNLGGTRSYEQYF.

This rearrangement joins TRBV6-5 to TRBJ2-1, with 10 bases aligning to TRBD2. V lost 4 bases and J lost 4; bases outside the gene matches: 7. Germline assignment: CDR1 MNHEY and CDR2 SVGAGI. The CDR3 sequence is 16 residues long. The chain's CDR3 is CASSSPRTSGYNEQFF. CDR3 coding DNA: TGTGCCAGCAGTTCCCCAAGGACTAGCGGATACAATGAGCAGTTCTTC.

About this clonotype: Its ends do not fully match the called genes, so a read error is possible. The chain links TRBV7-3 to TRBJ1-6, with 8 nucleotides matching TRBD1. The CDR3 extends over 15 amino acids. Per the germline V gene, CDR1 is SGHTA and CDR2 is FQGTGA. The CDR3 sequence is CASSSGTGWNSPLHF. The CDR3 DNA reads as TGTGCCAGTAGCTCCGGGACAGGCTGGAATTCACCCCTCCACTTT.